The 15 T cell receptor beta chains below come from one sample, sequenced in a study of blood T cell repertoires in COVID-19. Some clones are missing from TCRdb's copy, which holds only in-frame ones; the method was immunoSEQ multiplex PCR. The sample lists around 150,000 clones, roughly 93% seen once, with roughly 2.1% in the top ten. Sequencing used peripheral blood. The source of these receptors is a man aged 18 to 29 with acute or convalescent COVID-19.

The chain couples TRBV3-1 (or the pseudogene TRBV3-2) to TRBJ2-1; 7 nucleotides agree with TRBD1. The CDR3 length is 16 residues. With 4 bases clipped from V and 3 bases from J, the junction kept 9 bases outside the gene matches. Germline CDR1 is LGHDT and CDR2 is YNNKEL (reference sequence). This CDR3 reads CASSPYSRDSYNEQFF. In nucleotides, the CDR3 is TGTGCCAGCAGCCCCTACTCACGGGACAGCTACAATGAGCAGTTCTTC.

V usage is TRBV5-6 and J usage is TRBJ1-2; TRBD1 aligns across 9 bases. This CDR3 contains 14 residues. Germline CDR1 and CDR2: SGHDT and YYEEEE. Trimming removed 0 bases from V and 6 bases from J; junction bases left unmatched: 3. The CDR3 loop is CASSLDRGRDGYTF. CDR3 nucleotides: TGTGCCAGCAGCTTGGACAGGGGGCGCGATGGCTACACCTTC.

The CDR3 region has the DNA TGTGCCAGCAGTCCCAGGTGGGCCGAAGGCTACGAGCAGTACTTC. Its protein product is CASSPRWAEGYEQYF. The chain joins TRBV14 to TRBJ2-7, with no clear D. Germline V lookup: CDR1 SGHDN, CDR2 FVKESK. This CDR3 is 15 amino acids long. Trimming removed 6 bases at V and 3 bases at J, with 18 bases between. Full variable domain (outside the CDR3, taken from reference TRBV14 and TRBJ2-7): EAGVTQFPSHSVIEKGQTVTLRCDPISGHDNLYWYRRVMGKEIKFLLHFVKESKQDESGMPNNRFLAERTGGTYSTLKVQPAELEDSGVYFCASSPRWAEGYEQYFGPGTRLTVT.

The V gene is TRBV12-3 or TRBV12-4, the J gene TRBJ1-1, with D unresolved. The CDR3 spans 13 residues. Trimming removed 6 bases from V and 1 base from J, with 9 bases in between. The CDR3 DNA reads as TGTGCCAGCAGGGGCGCAAGGAACACTGAAGCTTTCTTT. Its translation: CASRGARNTEAFF.

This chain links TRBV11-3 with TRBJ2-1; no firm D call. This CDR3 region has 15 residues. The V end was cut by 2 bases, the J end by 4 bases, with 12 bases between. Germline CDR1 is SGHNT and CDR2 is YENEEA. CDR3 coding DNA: TGTGCCAGCAGCTTAAACCTACCTCCGTACAATGAGCAGTTCTTC. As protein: CASSLNLPPYNEQFF.

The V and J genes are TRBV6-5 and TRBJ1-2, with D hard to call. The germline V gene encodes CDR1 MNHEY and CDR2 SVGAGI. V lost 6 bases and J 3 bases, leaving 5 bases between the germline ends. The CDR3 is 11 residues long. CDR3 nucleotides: TGTGCCAGCAGCGACTACTATGGCTACACCTTC. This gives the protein CASSDYYGYTF.

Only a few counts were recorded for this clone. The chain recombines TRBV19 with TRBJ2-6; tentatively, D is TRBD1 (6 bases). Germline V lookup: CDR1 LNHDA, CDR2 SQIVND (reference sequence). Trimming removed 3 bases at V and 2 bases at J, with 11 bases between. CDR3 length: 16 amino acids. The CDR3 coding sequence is TGTGCCAGTAGTATCCCCGGACAGACTGGGGCCAACGTCCTGACTTTC. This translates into CASSIPGQTGANVLTF.

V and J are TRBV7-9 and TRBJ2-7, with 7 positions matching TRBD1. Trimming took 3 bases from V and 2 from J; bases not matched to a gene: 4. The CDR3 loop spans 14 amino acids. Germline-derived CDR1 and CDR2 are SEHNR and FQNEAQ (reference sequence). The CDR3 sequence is CASSFPGQPYEQYF. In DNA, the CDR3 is TGTGCCAGCAGCTTTCCGGGACAGCCCTACGAGCAGTACTTC.

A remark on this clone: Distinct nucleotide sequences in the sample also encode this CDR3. CDR3 nucleotide sequence: TGCAGTGCTCGTAGTACCGGGGAGCTGTTTTTT. It codes for CSARSTGELFF. The chain has TRBV20-1 and TRBJ2-2; D is uncertain. CDR3 length equals 11 residues. Trimming cost V 5 bases and J 5 bases, with 6 bases left between them. Germline V lookup: CDR1 DFQATT, CDR2 SNEGSKA (reference sequence).

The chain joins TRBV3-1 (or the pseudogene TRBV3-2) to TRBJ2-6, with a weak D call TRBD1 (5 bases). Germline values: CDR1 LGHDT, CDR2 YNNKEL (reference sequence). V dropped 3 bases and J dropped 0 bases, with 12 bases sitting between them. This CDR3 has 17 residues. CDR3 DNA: TGTGCCAGCAGCCAGGGGCCGACGTTCTCTGGGGCCAACGTCCTGACTTTC. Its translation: CASSQGPTFSGANVLTF.

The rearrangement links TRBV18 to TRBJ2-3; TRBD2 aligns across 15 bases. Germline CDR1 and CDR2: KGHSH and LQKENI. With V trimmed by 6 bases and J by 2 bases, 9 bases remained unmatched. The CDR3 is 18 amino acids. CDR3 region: CASSRGLAGGLNTDTQYF. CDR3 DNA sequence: TGTGCCAGCTCTCGCGGACTAGCGGGGGGGCTTAACACAGATACGCAGTATTTT.

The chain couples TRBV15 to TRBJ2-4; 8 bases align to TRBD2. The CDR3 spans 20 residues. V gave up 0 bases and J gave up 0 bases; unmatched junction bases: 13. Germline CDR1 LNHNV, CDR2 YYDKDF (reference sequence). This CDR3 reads CATSRDWGKAGAIAKNIQYF. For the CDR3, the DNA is TGTGCCACCAGCAGAGATTGGGGAAAAGCGGGGGCAATAGCCAAAAACATTCAGTACTTC. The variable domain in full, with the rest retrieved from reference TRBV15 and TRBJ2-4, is DAMVIQNPRYQVTQFGKPVTLSCSQTLNHNVMYWYQQKSSQAPKLLFHYYDKDFNNEADTPDNFQSRRPNTSFCFLDIRSPGLGDTAMYLCATSRDWGKAGAIAKNIQYFGAGTRLSVL.

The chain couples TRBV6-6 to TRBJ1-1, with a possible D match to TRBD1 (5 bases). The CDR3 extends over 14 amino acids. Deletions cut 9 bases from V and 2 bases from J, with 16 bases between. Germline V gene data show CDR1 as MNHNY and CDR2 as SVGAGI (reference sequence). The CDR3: CASMNRNLNTEAFF. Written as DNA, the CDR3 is TGTGCCAGTATGAACAGGAACTTAAACACTGAAGCTTTCTTT.

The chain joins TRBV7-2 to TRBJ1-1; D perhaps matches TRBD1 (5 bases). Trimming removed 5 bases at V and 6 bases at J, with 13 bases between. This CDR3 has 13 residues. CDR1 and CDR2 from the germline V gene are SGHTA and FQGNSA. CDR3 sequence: CASSLKPGAEAFF. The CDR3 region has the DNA TGTGCCAGCAGCCTGAAACCGGGGGCTGAAGCTTTCTTT.

This chain's CDR3 is CASSQEGAGGLRETQYF. The CDR3 DNA sequence: TGCGCCAGCAGCCAAGAAGGGGCGGGAGGCCTGAGAGAGACCCAGTACTTC. The V gene is TRBV4-1, the J gene TRBJ2-5, with 8 bases identical to TRBD2. Trimming at V came to 0 bases and at J to 4 bases, leaving 10 bases not matched to a gene. Looked up from germline, CDR1 is MGHRA and CDR2 is YSYEKL. The CDR3 consists of 17 residues.